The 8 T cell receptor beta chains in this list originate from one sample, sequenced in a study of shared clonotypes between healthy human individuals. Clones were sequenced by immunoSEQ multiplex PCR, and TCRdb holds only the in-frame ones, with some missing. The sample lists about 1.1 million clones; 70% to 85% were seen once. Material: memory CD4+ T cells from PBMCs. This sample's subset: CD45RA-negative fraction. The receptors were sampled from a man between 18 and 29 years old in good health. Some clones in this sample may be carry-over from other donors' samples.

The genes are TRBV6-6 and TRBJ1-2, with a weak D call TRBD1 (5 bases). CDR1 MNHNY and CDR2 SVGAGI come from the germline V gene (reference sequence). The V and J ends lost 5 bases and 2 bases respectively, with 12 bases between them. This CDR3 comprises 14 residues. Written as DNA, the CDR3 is TGTGCCAGCAGTGGGGCAAGGCCGAACTATGGCTACACCTTC. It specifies CASSGARPNYGYTF.

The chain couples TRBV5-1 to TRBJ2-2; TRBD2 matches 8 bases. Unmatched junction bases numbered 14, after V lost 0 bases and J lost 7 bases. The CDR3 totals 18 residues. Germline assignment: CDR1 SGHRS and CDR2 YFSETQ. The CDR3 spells CASSLAFEAGGDVGELFF. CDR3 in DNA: TGCGCCAGCAGCTTGGCCTTCGAGGCGGGAGGTGATGTCGGGGAGCTGTTTTTT.

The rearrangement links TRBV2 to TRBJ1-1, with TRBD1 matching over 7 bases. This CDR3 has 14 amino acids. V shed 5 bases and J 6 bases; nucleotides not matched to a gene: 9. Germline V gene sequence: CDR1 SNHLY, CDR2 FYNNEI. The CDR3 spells CASSFDREVAEAFF. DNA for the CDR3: TGTGCCAGCAGTTTTGACAGGGAGGTGGCTGAAGCTTTCTTT.

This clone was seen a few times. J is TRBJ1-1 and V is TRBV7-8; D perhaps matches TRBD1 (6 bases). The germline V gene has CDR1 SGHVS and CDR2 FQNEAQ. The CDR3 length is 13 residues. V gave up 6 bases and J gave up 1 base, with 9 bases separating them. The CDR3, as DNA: TGTGCCAGCAGGGAAGGGGGGAACACTGAAGCTTTCTTT. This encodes CASREGGNTEAFF.

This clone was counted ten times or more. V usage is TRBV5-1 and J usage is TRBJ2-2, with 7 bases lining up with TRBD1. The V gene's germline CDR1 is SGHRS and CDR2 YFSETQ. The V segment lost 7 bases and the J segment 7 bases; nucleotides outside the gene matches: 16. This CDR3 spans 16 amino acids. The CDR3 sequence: CASGEQGTQLGGELFF. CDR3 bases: TGCGCCAGCGGTGAACAGGGGACACAACTGGGCGGGGAGCTGTTTTTT.

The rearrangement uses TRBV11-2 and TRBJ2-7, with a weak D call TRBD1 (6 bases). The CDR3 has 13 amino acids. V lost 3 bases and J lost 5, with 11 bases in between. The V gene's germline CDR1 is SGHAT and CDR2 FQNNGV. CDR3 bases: TGTGCCAGCAGCTTCGACAGGACCCACGAGCAGTACTTC. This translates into CASSFDRTHEQYF.

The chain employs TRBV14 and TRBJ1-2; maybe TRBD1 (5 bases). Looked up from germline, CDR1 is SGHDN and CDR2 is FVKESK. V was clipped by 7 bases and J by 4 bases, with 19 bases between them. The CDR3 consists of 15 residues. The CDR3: CASTPGGVALYGYTF. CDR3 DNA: TGTGCCAGCACCCCAGGAGGGGTGGCCCTCTATGGCTACACCTTC.

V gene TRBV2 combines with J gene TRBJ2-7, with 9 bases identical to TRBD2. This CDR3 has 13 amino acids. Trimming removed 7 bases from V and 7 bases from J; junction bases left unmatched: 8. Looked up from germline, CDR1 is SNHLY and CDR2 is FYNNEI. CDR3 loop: CASTPDAGGEQYF. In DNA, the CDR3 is TGTGCCAGCACTCCCGACGCGGGAGGGGAGCAGTACTTC.